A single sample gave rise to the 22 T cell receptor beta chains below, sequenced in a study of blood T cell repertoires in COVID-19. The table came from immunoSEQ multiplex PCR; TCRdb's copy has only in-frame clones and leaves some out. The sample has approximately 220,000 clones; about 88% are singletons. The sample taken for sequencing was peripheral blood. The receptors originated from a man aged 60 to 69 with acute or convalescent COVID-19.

CDR3 coding DNA: TGCGCCAGCAGCGGAGGGAGCTACGAGCAGTACTTC. It yields the protein CASSGGSYEQYF. This chain uses TRBV10-2 with TRBJ2-7; perhaps TRBD2 as D (6 bases). The CDR3 extends over 12 amino acids. Germline CDR1 is WSHSY and CDR2 is SAAADI. The germline V and J ends were trimmed by 6 bases and 3 bases, with 9 bases remaining between them.

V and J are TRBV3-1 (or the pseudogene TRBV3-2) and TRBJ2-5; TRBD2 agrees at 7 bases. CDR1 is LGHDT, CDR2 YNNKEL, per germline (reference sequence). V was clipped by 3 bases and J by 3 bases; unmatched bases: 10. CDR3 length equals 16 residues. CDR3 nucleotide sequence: TGTGCCAGCAGCCATCGCCCTAGCGGTCGAAAAGAGACCCAGTACTTC. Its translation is CASSHRPSGRKETQYF.

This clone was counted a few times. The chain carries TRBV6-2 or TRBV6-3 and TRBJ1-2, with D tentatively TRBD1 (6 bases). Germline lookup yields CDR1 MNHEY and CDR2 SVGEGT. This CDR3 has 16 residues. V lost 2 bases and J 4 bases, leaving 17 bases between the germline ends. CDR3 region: CASSYPGVHPTYGYTF. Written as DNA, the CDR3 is TGTGCCAGCAGTTACCCAGGGGTCCACCCTACCTATGGCTACACCTTC.

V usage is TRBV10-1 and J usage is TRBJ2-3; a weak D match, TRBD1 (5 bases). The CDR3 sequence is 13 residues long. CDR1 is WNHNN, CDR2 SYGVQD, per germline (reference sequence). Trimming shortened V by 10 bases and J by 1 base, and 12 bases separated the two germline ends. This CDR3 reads CANNRFGTDTQYF. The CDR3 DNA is TGCGCCAACAACAGGTTTGGCACAGATACGCAGTATTTT.

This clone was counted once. The CDR3 DNA sequence: TGTGCCACCAGCAGAGGGATGGCGGGGGGGCCGGCCAAAAACATTCAGTACTTC. Its protein is CATSRGMAGGPAKNIQYF. The genes are TRBV15 and TRBJ2-4, with 9 positions matching TRBD2. The trim removed 1 base at V and 1 base at J, leaving 8 bases unmatched. Germline-derived CDR1 and CDR2 are LNHNV and YYDKDF (reference sequence). This CDR3 region has 18 residues.

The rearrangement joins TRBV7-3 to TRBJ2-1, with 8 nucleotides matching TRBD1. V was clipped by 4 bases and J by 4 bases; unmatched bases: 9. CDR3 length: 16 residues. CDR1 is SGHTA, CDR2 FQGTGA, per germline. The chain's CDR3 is CASSSKFDRGYNEQFF. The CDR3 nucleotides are TGTGCCAGCAGCTCGAAGTTCGACAGGGGATACAATGAGCAGTTCTTC.

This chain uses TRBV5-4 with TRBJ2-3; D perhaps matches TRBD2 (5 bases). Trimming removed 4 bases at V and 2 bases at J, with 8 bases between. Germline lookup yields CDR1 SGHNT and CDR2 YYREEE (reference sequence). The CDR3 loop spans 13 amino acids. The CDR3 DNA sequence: TGTGCCAGCAGCGGAGGTCACACAGATACGCAGTATTTT. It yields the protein CASSGGHTDTQYF.

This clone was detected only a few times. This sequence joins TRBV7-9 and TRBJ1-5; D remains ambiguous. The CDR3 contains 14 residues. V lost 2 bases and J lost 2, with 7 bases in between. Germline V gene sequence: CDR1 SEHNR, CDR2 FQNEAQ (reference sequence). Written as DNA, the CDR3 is TGTGCCAGCAGCTTATCGGTGGGCAATCAGCCCCAGCATTTT. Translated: CASSLSVGNQPQHF.

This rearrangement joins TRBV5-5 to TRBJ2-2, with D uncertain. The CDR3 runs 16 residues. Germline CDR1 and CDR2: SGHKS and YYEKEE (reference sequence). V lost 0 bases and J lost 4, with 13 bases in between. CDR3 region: CASSLVGTPSTGELFF. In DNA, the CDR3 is TGTGCCAGCAGCTTGGTGGGCACTCCCAGCACCGGGGAGCTGTTTTTT. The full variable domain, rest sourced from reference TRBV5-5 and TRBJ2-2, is DAGVTQSPTHLIKTRGQQVTLRCSPISGHKSVSWYQQVLGQGPQFIFQYYEKEERGRGNFPDRFSARQFPNYSSELNVNALLLGDSALYLCASSLVGTPSTGELFFGEGSRLTVL.

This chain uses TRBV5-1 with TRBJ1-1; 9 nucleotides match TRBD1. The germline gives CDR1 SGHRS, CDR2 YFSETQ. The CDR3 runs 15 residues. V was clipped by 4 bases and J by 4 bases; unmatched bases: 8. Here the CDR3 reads CASSLLQGAATEAFF. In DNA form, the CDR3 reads TGCGCCAGCAGCCTGTTACAGGGGGCGGCCACTGAAGCTTTCTTT.

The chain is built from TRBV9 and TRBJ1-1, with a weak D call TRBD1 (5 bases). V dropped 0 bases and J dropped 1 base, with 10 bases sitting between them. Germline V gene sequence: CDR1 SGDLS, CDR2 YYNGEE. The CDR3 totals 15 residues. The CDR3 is CASSVATGGNTEAFF. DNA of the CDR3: TGTGCCAGCAGCGTAGCTACAGGTGGGAACACTGAAGCTTTCTTT.

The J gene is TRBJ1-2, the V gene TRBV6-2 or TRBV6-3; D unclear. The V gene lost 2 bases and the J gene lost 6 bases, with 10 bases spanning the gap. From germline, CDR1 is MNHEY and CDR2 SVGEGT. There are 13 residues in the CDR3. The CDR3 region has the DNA TGTGCCAGCAGTTACGAGGCGAGACATGGCTACACCTTC. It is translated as CASSYEARHGYTF.

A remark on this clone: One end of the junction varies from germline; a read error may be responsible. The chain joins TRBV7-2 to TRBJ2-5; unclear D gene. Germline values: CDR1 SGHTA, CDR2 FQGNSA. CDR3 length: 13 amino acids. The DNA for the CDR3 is TGTGCCAGCAGCCCACTCCGTCAAGATACCCAGTACTTC. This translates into CASSPLRQDTQYF.

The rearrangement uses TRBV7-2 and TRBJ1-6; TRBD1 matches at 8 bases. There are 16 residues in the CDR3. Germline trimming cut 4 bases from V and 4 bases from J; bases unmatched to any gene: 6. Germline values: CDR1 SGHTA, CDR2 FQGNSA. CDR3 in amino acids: CASSSQGATYNSPLHF. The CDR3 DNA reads TGTGCCAGCAGCTCCCAGGGGGCTACTTATAATTCACCCCTCCACTTT. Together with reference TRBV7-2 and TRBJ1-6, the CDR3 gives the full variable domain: GAGVSQSPSNKVTEKGKDVELRCDPISGHTALYWYRQSLGQGLEFLIYFQGNSAPDKSGLPSDRFSAERTGGSVSTLTIQRTQQEDSAVYLCASSSQGATYNSPLHFGNGTRLTVT.

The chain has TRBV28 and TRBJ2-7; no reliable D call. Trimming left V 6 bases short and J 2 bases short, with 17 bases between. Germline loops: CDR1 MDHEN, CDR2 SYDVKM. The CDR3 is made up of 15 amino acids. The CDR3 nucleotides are TGTGCCAGCAGCACCCTTCGCAGGCTACCCTACGAGCAGTACTTC. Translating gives CASSTLRRLPYEQYF.

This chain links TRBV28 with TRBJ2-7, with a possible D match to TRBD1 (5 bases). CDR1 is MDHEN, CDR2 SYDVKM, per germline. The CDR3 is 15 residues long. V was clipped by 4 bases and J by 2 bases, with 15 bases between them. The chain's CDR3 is CASSSHRKGAYEQYF. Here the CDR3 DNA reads TGTGCCAGCAGTTCCCACAGGAAAGGGGCCTACGAGCAGTACTTC.

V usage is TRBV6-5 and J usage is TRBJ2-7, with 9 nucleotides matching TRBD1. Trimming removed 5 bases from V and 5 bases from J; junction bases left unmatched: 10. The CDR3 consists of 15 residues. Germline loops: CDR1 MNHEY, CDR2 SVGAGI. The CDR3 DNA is TGTGCCAGCAGTCCCCGGGACAGGGTAAACCACGAGCAGTACTTC. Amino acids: CASSPRDRVNHEQYF.

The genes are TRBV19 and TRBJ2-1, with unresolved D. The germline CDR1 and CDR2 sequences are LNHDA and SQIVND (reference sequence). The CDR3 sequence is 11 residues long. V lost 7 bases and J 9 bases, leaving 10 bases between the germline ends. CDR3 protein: CASTKLGEQFF. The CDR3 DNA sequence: TGTGCCAGTACCAAGCTCGGTGAGCAGTTCTTC.

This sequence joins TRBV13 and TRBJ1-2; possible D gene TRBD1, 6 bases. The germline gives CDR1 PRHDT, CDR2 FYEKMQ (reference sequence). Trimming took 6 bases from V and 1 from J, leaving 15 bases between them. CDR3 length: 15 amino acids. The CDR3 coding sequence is TGTGCCAGCAGATCTGACAGGACGTTTAACTATGGCTACACCTTC. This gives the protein CASRSDRTFNYGYTF.

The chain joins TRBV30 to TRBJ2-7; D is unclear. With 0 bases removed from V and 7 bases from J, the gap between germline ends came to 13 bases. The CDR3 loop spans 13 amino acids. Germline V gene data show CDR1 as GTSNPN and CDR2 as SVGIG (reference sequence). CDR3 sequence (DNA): TGTGCCTGGAGTGTACGTGCGAGTGCGGAGCAGTACTTC. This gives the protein CAWSVRASAEQYF.

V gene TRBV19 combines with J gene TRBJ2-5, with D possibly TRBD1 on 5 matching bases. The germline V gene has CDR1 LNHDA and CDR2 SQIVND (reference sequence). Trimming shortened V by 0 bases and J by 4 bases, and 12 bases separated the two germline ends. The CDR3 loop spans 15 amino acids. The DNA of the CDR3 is TGTGCCAGTAGTATAGATTGGTTCAGGGTAGAGACCCAGTACTTC. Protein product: CASSIDWFRVETQYF.

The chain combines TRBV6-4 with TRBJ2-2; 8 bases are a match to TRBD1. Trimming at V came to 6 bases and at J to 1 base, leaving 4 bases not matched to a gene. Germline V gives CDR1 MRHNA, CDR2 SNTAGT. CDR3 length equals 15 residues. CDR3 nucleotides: TGTGCCAGCAGAGCCGGGACAGGGAACACCGGGGAGCTGTTTTTT. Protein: CASRAGTGNTGELFF.